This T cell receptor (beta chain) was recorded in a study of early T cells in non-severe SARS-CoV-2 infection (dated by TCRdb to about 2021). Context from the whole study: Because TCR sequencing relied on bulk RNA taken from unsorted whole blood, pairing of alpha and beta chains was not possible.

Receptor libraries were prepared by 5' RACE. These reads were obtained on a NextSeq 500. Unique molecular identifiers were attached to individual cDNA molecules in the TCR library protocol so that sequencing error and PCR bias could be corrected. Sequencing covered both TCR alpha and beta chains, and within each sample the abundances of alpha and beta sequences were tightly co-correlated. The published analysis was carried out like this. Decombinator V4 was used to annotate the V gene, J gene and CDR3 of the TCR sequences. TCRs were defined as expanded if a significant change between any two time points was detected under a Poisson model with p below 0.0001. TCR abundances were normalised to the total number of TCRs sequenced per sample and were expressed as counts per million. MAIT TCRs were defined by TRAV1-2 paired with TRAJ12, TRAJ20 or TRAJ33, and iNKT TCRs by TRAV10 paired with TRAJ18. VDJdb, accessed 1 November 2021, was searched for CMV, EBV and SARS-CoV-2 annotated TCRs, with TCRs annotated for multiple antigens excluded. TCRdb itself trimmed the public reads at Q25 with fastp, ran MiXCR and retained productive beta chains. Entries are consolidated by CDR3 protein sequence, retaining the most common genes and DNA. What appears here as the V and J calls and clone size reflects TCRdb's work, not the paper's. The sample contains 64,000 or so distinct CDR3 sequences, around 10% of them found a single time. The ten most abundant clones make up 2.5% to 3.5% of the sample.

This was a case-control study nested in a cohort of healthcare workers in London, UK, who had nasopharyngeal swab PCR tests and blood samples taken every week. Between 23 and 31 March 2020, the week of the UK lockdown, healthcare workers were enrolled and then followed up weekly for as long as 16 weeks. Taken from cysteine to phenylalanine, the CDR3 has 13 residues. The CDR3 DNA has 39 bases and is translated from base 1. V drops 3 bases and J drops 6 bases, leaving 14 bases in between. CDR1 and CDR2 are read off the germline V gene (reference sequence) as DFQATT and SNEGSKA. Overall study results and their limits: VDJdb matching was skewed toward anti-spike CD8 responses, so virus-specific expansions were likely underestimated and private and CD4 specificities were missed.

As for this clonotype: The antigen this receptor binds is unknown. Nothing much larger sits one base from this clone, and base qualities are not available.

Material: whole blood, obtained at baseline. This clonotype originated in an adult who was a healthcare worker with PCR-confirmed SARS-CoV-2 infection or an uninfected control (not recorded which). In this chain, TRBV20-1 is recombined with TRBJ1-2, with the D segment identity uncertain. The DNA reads TGCAGTGCTAGGACCCCCCTGCTAGATGGCTACACCTTC. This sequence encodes CSARTPLLDGYTF.